Each of the 23 T cell receptor beta chains below was sequenced from the same sample in a study of cytomegalovirus exposure and HLA in healthy donors. 60 Vbeta and 13 Jbeta primers were used in PCR. The repertoire was sequenced with immunoSEQ multiplex PCR; TCRdb's copy has only in-frame clones and lacks some. The sample records 150,000 to 200,000 clones, about four fifths being singletons. The sequenced sample was PBMCs. These receptors came from a woman aged 30 to 39 in good health and CMV-seropositive.

This clone was observed a handful of times. The V and J genes are TRBV6-5 and TRBJ1-3; TRBD1 matches at 7 bases. Per the germline V gene, CDR1 is MNHEY and CDR2 is SVGAGI. The CDR3 contains 13 residues. V was pared by 6 bases and J by 6 bases, with 5 bases of the junction left unmatched. CDR3 sequence reads: CASSRGQENTIYF. As DNA, the CDR3 is TGTGCCAGCAGCCGCGGACAGGAAAACACCATATATTTT.

The V call is TRBV7-9, the J call TRBJ1-1; 7 bases align to TRBD1. The CDR3 contains 15 residues. Germline loops: CDR1 SEHNR, CDR2 FQNEAQ (reference sequence). Trimming took 5 bases from V and 0 from J; bases not matched to a gene: 6. CDR3 DNA: TGTGCCAGCAGCCCAGACAGGGATATGAACACTGAAGCTTTCTTT. It yields the protein CASSPDRDMNTEAFF.

This clone was picked up one time. V is TRBV6-1 and J is TRBJ2-7; 11 bases map to TRBD2. CDR1 and CDR2 (germline): MNHNS, SASEGT. After removal of 1 base from V and 3 bases from J, the junction contained 2 bases not matched to a gene. The CDR3 runs to 15 residues. CDR3 sequence reads: CASSEGLAGNYEQYF. DNA of the CDR3: TGTGCCAGCAGTGAAGGACTAGCGGGGAACTACGAGCAGTACTTC.

The chain couples TRBV7-9 to TRBJ1-2, with 7 bases identical to TRBD1. The germline V gene encodes CDR1 SEHNR and CDR2 FQNEAQ (reference sequence). This CDR3 has 13 amino acids. The V gene end was trimmed by 5 bases and the J gene end by 8 bases; junction bases not matched to a gene: 8. In DNA, the CDR3 is TGTGCCAGCAGCCCCGGGACAGCCGCGGGCTACACCTTC. Protein: CASSPGTAAGYTF.

The V gene is TRBV19, the J gene TRBJ2-3, with 10 bases lining up with TRBD1. Germline V gives CDR1 LNHDA, CDR2 SQIVND (reference sequence). The CDR3 runs 17 residues. The V and J ends lost 1 base and 4 bases, in that order; junction bases with no gene match: 8. This CDR3 reads CASSIVGTGEVSDTQYF. In nucleotides, the CDR3 is TGTGCCAGTAGTATAGTCGGGACAGGGGAAGTATCAGATACGCAGTATTTT.

The V call is TRBV21-1, the J call TRBJ2-3; whether TRBD2, the table's D call, matches the DNA was not checked. TRBV21-1 is deemed a pseudogene. The CDR3 contains 17 residues. This chain's CDR3 is CASSKEWASGGADTQYF. The DNA of the CDR3 is TGTGCCAGCAGCAAAGAATGGGCTAGCGGGGGGGCCGATACGCAGTATTTT.

J is TRBJ2-7 and V is TRBV5-4; D possibly corresponds to TRBD2 (6 bases). The CDR3 spans 15 residues. CDR1 is SGHNT, CDR2 YYREEE, per germline (reference sequence). Trimming cost V 2 bases and J 3 bases, with 15 bases left between them. CDR3 residues: CASSLWREGVYEQYF. The CDR3 bases are TGTGCCAGCAGCTTATGGAGGGAAGGGGTCTACGAGCAGTACTTC. Full variable domain (missing parts from reference TRBV5-4 and TRBJ2-7): ETGVTQSPTHLIKTRGQQVTLRCSSQSGHNTVSWYQQALGQGPQFIFQYYREEENGRGNFPPRFSGLQFPNYSSELNVNALELDDSALYLCASSLWREGVYEQYFGPGTRLTVT.

The CDR3 sequence: CASSRRTGAYEQYF. In nucleotides, the CDR3 is TGTGCCAGCAGTAGGCGGACAGGGGCCTACGAGCAGTACTTC. The V call is TRBV27, the J call TRBJ2-7, with 9 bases aligning to TRBD1. Trimming at V came to 5 bases and at J to 2 bases, leaving 4 bases not matched to a gene. Germline V gives CDR1 MNHEY, CDR2 SMNVEV (reference sequence). The CDR3 totals 14 residues.

The V call is TRBV15, the J call TRBJ2-1; D possibly corresponds to TRBD2 (5 bases). The germline V and J ends were trimmed by 0 bases and 4 bases, with 19 bases remaining between them. Germline loops: CDR1 LNHNV, CDR2 YYDKDF (reference sequence). The CDR3 covers 18 residues. CDR3 coding DNA: TGTGCCACCAGCAGAGATCCACAGCGGTTGGGAATATACAATGAGCAGTTCTTC. It translates to CATSRDPQRLGIYNEQFF.

This clone has only a few counts. The V and J genes are TRBV6-6 and TRBJ1-1; D unclear. The V and J ends lost 3 bases and 1 base respectively, with 9 bases between them. CDR3 size: 14 residues. In germline, CDR1 is MNHNY, CDR2 SVGAGI (reference sequence). CDR3 amino acids: CASSYPTPNTEAFF. In DNA, the CDR3 is TGTGCCAGCAGTTATCCCACTCCGAACACTGAAGCTTTCTTT.

The rearrangement joins TRBV18 to TRBJ1-4; D is undetermined. The V end lost 5 bases, the J end lost 8 bases, and 12 bases lay between the germline ends. This CDR3 is 13 amino acids long. Germline V lookup: CDR1 KGHSH, CDR2 LQKENI. The CDR3 loop reads CASSTFTREKLFF. CDR3 in DNA: TGTGCCAGCTCAACGTTCACGCGGGAAAAACTGTTTTTT.

The V and J genes are TRBV2 and TRBJ1-2; D is unresolved. The germline V gene encodes CDR1 SNHLY and CDR2 FYNNEI. This CDR3 is built from 13 residues. V lost 3 bases, J lost 4 bases, and 9 bases lay in between. CDR3 loop: CASSEEGTYGYTF. DNA for the CDR3: TGTGCCAGCAGTGAGGAGGGCACCTATGGCTACACCTTC.

V gene TRBV4-2 combines with J gene TRBJ2-1; 9 bases align to TRBD1. The CDR3 has 17 residues. J was trimmed by 7 bases and V by 0 bases; bases with no gene match: 10. Germline lookup yields CDR1 LGHNA and CDR2 YNFKEQ. The CDR3 protein is CASSQDPRTGDGNEQFF. DNA for the CDR3: TGTGCCAGCAGCCAAGATCCCCGGACAGGGGATGGGAATGAGCAGTTCTTC.

J is TRBJ2-1 and V is TRBV27, with 10 bases identical to TRBD2. This CDR3 contains 16 residues. V gave up 8 bases and J gave up 5 bases; unmatched junction bases: 12. CDR1 and CDR2 from the germline V gene are MNHEY and SMNVEV (reference sequence). CDR3 nucleotide sequence: TGTGCCAGCCGGGCCCTCGGGACTAGCGCAAACAATGAGCAGTTCTTC. Protein: CASRALGTSANNEQFF.

The rearrangement links TRBV5-1 to TRBJ2-3; D might be TRBD2 (5 bases). CDR3 length: 17 residues. Germline CDR1 is SGHRS and CDR2 is YFSETQ. The V end lost 2 bases, the J end lost 2 bases, and 18 bases lay between the germline ends. CDR3 bases: TGCGCCAGCAGCTTCGGTTCTAGCACCGAATTCACAGATACGCAGTATTTT. Its translation is CASSFGSSTEFTDTQYF.

The chain links TRBV6-1 to TRBJ2-7, with TRBD2 matching over 7 bases. Germline trimming cut 9 bases from V and 3 bases from J; bases unmatched to any gene: 8. The CDR3 sequence is 13 residues long. Germline CDR1 reads MNHNS; CDR2 reads SASEGT. The CDR3 DNA sequence: TGTGCCAGTGCCCGGGAGGCCCGCTACGAGCAGTACTTC. This translates into CASAREARYEQYF.

V and J are TRBV5-4 and TRBJ2-7; 13 nucleotides align to TRBD2. With 5 bases clipped from V and 1 base from J, the junction kept 6 bases outside the gene matches. The CDR3 is 16 amino acids. Looked up from germline, CDR1 is SGHNT and CDR2 is YYREEE (reference sequence). Written as DNA, the CDR3 is TGTGCCAGCAGTCCAGGACTAGCGGGAGTATCCTACGAGCAGTACTTC. This gives the protein CASSPGLAGVSYEQYF.

Details on this clone: A read error may produce the germline difference seen at one junction end. J is TRBJ1-4 and V is TRBV7-9, with a possible D match to TRBD1 (5 bases). Germline loops: CDR1 SEHNR, CDR2 FQNEAQ (reference sequence). The CDR3 is made up of 13 amino acids. CDR3 amino acids: CASSSGLQGKEVF. In DNA form, the CDR3 reads TGTGCCAGCAGCTCGGGACTTCAGGGAAAGGAGGTTTTT.

V is TRBV15 and J is TRBJ2-7, with a tentative D call TRBD2 (5 bases). The germline V gene encodes CDR1 LNHNV and CDR2 YYDKDF (reference sequence). CDR3 length equals 16 residues. The V and J ends lost 3 bases and 6 bases respectively, with 21 bases between them. The CDR3 is CATSSLQGISRGEQYF. CDR3 in DNA: TGTGCCACCAGCAGCCTTCAAGGGATTTCACGGGGCGAGCAGTACTTC.

The V and J genes are TRBV7-6 and TRBJ1-1; 7 nucleotides agree with TRBD1. This CDR3 has 14 amino acids. The V gene end was trimmed by 2 bases and the J gene end by 4 bases; junction bases not matched to a gene: 4. The germline gives CDR1 SGHVS, CDR2 FNYEAQ. The chain's CDR3 is CASSLRGPGTEAFF. DNA for the CDR3: TGTGCCAGCAGCTTAAGGGGGCCGGGCACTGAAGCTTTCTTT.

The chain has TRBV5-1 and TRBJ2-6; TRBD2 aligns across 14 bases. Germline V gene lookup returns CDR1 SGHRS and CDR2 YFSETQ. J gave up 2 bases and V 0 bases, and 10 bases lay outside the gene matches. The length of the CDR3 is 21 residues. CDR3 nucleotides: TGCGCCAGCAGCTTGGGACTAGCGGGAGGGCCCTTATGGCCTGGGGCCAACGTCCTGACTTTC. Amino acids: CASSLGLAGGPLWPGANVLTF.

The chain uses TRBV5-1 and TRBJ2-1; 8 bases align to TRBD1. The V gene's germline CDR1 is SGHRS and CDR2 YFSETQ. CDR3 length equals 16 residues. V gave up 0 bases and J gave up 0 bases; unmatched junction bases: 2. CDR3 bases: TGCGCCAGCAGCTTGGCAGGGGGCGTCTCCTACAATGAGCAGTTCTTC. As protein: CASSLAGGVSYNEQFF.

The chain is built from TRBV11-2 and TRBJ1-6, with 8 bases identical to TRBD1. The CDR3 contains 16 residues. J gave up 8 bases and V 6 bases, and 12 bases lay outside the gene matches. CDR1 and CDR2 from the germline V gene are SGHAT and FQNNGV. CDR3 nucleotide sequence: TGTGCCAGCAGTTCACCGTCAGGGGGCGCGGATTCACCCCTCCACTTT. Translated: CASSSPSGGADSPLHF.